Listed here are 4 T cell receptor beta chains from one sample, sequenced in a study of identical twins. TCRdb analysed the 5' RACE reads with MiXCR anew, one entry per CDR3 protein. The table lists approximately 260,000 distinct CDR3 sequences, about 9% of them singletons. The same sample was also used in a study of yellow fever vaccine responses in identical twins.

The material sequenced was CD8+ T cells sorted from blood. The origin of the receptors is a woman between 18 and 29 years old in good health.

This clonotype was seen at least ten times. The V and J genes are TRBV29-1 and TRBJ2-7, with D perhaps TRBD1 or TRBD2 (5 bases each). Trimming pared 4 bases from V and 4 bases from J, leaving 20 bases between. The CDR3 contains 15 residues. The germline V gene encodes CDR1 SQVTM and CDR2 ANQGSEA. This CDR3 is CSVVEAGTQLYEQYF. The CDR3 nucleotides are TGCAGCGTTGTGGAGGCCGGGACCCAATTATACGAGCAGTACTTC.

This clonotype was observed a few times. V usage is TRBV6-5 and J usage is TRBJ1-1, with D possibly TRBD1 on 5 matching bases. Trimming took 1 base from V and 3 from J, leaving 9 bases between them. The germline V gene encodes CDR1 MNHEY and CDR2 SVGAGI. The CDR3 length is 14 residues. The CDR3 DNA sequence: TGTGCCAGCAGTTACTGGATGGGGGACACTGAAGCTTTCTTT. Amino acid sequence: CASSYWMGDTEAFF.

This clonotype was counted a few times. V usage is TRBV27 and J usage is TRBJ2-1; D is possibly TRBD2 (5 bases). The ends were cut back, 0 bases at V and 1 base at J, with 10 bases in the middle. This CDR3 has 16 amino acids. The germline gives CDR1 MNHEY, CDR2 SMNVEV (reference sequence). CDR3 coding DNA: TGTGCCAGCAGTTTATCGATTGAGCGGTCCTACAATGAGCAGTTCTTC. This gives the protein CASSLSIERSYNEQFF.

This clonotype was observed at least ten times. This chain links TRBV28 with TRBJ2-1; 13 bases fit TRBD2. CDR1 and CDR2 from the germline V gene are MDHEN and SYDVKM. V trimming: 7 bases; J trimming: 7 bases; junction bases outside the gene matches: 7. The CDR3 consists of 15 residues. The CDR3 here is CASIRPGLAGNEQFF. DNA for the CDR3: TGTGCCAGCATCCGTCCGGGACTAGCGGGAAATGAGCAGTTCTTC. Full variable domain (remainder filled in from reference TRBV28 and TRBJ2-1): DVKVTQSSRYLVKRTGEKVFLECVQDMDHENMFWYRQDPGLGLRLIYFSYDVKMKEKGDIPEGYSVSREKKERFSLILESASTNQTSMYLCASIRPGLAGNEQFFGPGTRLTVL.